Sequencing of this TCR beta chain was carried out in a study of CD8 T cells in ankylosing spondylitis. MiXCR was run by TCRdb on the 5' RACE reads, yielding one entry per CDR3 protein. Seen here are about 540,000 distinct CDR3 sequences, over 9.5% observed once, and the top ten hold 6.8%. Broader study findings: Within matched ankylosing spondylitis synovial fluid, disease-linked clones were reportedly significantly enriched. Ankylosing spondylitis blood appeared to be characterized by a TCR beta motif of 8 or 9 highly homologous variants. Clones linked with disease were CD8+ and fairly uncommon in the peripheral blood.

To note about this clonotype: Its cognate antigen is unknown.

The CDR3 extends over 15 amino acids. CDR1 and CDR2 from the germline V gene are SGDLS and YYNGEE. Losses at the gene ends were 4 bases for V and 2 bases for J; bases not matched to a gene: 5. This TCR derives from a male donor with ankylosing spondylitis. This sequence joins TRBV9 and TRBJ2-3, with 9 bases identical to TRBD1. The source material was blood, either unsorted or a sorted T cell fraction (not recorded which). The CDR3 region is CASSRGTGPTDTQYF. The CDR3 DNA sequence: TGTGCCAGCAGCAGAGGGACAGGGCCCACAGATACGCAGTATTTT.